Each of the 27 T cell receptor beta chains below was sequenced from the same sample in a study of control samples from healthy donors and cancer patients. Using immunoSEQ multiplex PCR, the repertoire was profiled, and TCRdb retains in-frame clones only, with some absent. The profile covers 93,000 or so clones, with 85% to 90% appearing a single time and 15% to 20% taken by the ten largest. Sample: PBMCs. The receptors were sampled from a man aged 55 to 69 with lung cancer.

Written as DNA, the CDR3 is TGCAGTGCAACGGACAGGAGTCCCTTCTTT. It encodes CSATDRSPFF. The genes are TRBV20-1 and TRBJ1-1; 7 bases are shared with TRBD1. Losses at the gene ends were 6 bases for V and 14 bases for J; bases not matched to a gene: 9. CDR3 size: 10 residues. CDR1 is DFQATT, CDR2 SNEGSKA, per germline (reference sequence).

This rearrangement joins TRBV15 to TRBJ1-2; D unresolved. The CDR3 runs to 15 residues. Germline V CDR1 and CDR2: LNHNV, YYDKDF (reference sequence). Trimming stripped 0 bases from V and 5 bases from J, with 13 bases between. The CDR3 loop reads CATSRDHKGWYGYTF. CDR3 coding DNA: TGTGCCACCAGCAGAGATCACAAGGGTTGGTATGGCTACACCTTC.

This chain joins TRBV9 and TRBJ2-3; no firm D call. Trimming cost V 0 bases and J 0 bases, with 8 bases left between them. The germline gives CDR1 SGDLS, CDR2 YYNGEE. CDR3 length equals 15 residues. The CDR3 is CASSVVQASTDTQYF. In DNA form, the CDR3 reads TGTGCCAGCAGCGTAGTGCAGGCCAGCACAGATACGCAGTATTTT.

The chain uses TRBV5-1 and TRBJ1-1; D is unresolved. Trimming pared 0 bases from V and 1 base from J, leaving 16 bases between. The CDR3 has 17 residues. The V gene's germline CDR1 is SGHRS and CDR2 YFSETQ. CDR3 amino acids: CASSLAVISSTNTEAFF. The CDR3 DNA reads TGCGCCAGCAGCTTGGCCGTAATCAGTTCCACGAACACTGAAGCTTTCTTT.

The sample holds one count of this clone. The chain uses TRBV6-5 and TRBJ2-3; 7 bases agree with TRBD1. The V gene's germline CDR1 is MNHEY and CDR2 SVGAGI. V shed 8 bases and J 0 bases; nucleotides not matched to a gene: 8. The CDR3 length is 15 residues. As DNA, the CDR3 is TGTGCCAGCCGGGGACAGTGGGGGAGCACAGATACGCAGTATTTT. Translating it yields CASRGQWGSTDTQYF.

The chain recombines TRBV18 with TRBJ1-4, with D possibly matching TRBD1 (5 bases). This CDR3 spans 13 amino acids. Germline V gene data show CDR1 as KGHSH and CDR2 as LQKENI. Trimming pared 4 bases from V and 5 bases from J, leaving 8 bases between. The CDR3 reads CASSRGKNEKLFF. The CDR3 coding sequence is TGTGCCAGCTCACGGGGGAAGAATGAAAAACTGTTTTTT.

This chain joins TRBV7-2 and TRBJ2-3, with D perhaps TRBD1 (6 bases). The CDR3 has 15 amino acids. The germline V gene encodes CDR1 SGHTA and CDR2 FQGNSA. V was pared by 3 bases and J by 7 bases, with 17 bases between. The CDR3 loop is CASSFGTLDRNTQYF. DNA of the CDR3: TGTGCCAGCAGCTTCGGGACACTAGACCGAAATACGCAGTATTTT.

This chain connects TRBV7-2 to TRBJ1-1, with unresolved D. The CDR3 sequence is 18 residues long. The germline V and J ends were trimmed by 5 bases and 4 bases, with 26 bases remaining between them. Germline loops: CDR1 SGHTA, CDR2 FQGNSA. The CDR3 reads CASSPNLDGRYLGTEAFF. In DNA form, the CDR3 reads TGTGCCAGCAGCCCCAACCTGGACGGCCGATATTTGGGCACTGAAGCTTTCTTT.

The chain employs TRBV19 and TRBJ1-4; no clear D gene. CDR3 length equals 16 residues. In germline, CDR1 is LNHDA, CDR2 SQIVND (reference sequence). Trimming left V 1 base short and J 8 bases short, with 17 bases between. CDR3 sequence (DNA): TGTGCCAGTAGTATAGCTCCCAGCCCCGTGGGGGAAAAACTGTTTTTT. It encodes CASSIAPSPVGEKLFF.

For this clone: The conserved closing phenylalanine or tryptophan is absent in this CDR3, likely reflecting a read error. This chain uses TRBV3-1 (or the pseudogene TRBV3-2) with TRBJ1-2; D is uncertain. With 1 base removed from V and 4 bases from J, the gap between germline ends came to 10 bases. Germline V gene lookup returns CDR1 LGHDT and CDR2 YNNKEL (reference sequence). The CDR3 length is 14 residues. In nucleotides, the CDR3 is TGTGCCAGCAGCCAAGGGGCGGTAGGCTATGGCTACACCCTC. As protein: CASSQGAVGYGYTL.

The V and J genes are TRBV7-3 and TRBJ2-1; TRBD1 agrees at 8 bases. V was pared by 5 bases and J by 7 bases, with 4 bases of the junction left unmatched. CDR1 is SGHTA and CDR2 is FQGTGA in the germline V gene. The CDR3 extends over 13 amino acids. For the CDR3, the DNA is TGTGCCAGCAGCGCGACAGGGGCAAATGAGCAGTTCTTC. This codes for CASSATGANEQFF.

CDR3 in DNA: TGTGCCAGCAGTCCTTTTAAATCGGTTGATACGCAGTATTTT. It translates to CASSPFKSVDTQYF. The chain employs TRBV14 and TRBJ2-3; D is unclear. This CDR3 is built from 14 residues. Trimming removed 6 bases at V and 6 bases at J, with 16 bases between. Germline assignment: CDR1 SGHDN and CDR2 FVKESK.

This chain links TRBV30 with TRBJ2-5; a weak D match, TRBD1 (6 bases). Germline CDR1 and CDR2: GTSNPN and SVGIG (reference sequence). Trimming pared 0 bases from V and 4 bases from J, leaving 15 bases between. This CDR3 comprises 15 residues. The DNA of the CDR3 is TGTGCCTGGAGTGTTTCGAGGGGGTATCGAGAGACCCAGTACTTC. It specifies CAWSVSRGYRETQYF.

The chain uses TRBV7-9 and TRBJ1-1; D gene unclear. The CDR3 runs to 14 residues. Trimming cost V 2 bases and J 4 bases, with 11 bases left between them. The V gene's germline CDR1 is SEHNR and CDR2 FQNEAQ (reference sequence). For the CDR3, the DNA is TGTGCCAGCAGCTTAAAGGGTCTCGGCACTGAAGCTTTCTTT. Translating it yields CASSLKGLGTEAFF.

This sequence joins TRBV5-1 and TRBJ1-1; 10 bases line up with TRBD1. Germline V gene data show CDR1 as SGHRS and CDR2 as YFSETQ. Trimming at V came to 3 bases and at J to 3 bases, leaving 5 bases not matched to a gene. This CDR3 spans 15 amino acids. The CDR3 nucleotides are TGCGCCAGCAGCTGGACCGGGACAGGGGACACTGAAGCTTTCTTT. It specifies CASSWTGTGDTEAFF.

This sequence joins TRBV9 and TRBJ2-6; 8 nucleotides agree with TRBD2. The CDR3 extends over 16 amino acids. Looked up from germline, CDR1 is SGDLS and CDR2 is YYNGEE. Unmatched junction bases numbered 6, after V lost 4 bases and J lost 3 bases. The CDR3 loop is CASSPRGGGGANVLTF. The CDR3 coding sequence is TGTGCCAGCAGCCCACGGGGGGGTGGTGGGGCCAACGTCCTGACTTTC.

The CDR3 nucleotides read TGTGCTAGTGGTTTGGCCCGCGGCAGGAACACTGAAGCTTTCTTT. This translates into CASGLARGRNTEAFF. The V and J genes are TRBV12-5 and TRBJ1-1; no definite D call. In germline, CDR1 is LGHNT, CDR2 FRNRAP. CDR3 length: 15 amino acids. Trimming took 1 base from V and 1 from J, leaving 10 bases between them.

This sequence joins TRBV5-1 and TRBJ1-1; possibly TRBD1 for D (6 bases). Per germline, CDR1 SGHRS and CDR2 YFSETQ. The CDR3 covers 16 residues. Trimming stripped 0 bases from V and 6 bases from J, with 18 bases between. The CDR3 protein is CASSLAAGQGTSEAFF. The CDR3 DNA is TGCGCCAGCAGCTTGGCGGCGGGGCAGGGGACCTCTGAAGCTTTCTTT.

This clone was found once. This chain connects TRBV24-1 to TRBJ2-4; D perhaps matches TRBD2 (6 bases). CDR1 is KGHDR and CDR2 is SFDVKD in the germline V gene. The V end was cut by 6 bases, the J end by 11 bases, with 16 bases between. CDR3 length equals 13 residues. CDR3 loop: CATSLPGTSVQYF. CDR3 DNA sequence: TGTGCCACCAGTCTTCCCGGGACTTCGGTTCAGTACTTC.

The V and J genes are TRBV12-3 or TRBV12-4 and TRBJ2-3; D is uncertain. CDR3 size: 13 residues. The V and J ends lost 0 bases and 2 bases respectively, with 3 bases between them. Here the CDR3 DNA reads TGTGCCAGCAGTTTAGCCTCCACAGATACGCAGTATTTT. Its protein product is CASSLASTDTQYF.

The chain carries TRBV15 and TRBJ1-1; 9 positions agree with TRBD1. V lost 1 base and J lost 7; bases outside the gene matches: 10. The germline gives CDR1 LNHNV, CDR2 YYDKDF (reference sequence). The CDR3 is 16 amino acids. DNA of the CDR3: TGTGCCACCAGCAGAGTTGGGACAGGGCATAAGAATGAAGCTTTCTTT. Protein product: CATSRVGTGHKNEAFF.

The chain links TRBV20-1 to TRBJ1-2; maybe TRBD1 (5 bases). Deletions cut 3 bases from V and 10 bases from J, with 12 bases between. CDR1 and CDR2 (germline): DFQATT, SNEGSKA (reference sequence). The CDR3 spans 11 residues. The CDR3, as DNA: TGCAGTGCTAGCGGACACCGCTCCTACACCTTC. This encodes CSASGHRSYTF.

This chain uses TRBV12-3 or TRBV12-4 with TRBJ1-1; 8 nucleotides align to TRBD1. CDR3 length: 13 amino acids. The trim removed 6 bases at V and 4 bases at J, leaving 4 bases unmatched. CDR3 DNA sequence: TGTGCCAGCAGGATCAGGGGGCCCACTGAAGCTTTCTTT. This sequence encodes CASRIRGPTEAFF.

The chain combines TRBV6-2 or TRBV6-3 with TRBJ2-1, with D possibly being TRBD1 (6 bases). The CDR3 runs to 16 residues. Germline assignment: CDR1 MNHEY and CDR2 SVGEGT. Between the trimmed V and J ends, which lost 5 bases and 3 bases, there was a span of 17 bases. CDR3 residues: CASSKPTGSVYNEQFF. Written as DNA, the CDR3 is TGTGCCAGCAGTAAGCCTACAGGGAGCGTCTACAATGAGCAGTTCTTC.

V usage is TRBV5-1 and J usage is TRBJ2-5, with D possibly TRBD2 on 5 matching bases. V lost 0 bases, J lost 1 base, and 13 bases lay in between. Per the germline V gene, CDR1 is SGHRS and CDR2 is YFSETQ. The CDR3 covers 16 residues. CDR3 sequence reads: CASSLGGGLSQETQYF. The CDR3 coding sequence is TGCGCCAGCAGCTTGGGGGGTGGACTGAGCCAAGAGACCCAGTACTTC.

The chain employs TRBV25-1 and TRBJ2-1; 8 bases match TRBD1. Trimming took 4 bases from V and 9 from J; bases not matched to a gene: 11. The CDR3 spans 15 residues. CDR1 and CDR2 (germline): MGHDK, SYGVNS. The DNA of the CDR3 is TGTGCCAGCAGTGGGATGACAGGGGCTTACCGTGAGCAGTTCTTC. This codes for CASSGMTGAYREQFF.

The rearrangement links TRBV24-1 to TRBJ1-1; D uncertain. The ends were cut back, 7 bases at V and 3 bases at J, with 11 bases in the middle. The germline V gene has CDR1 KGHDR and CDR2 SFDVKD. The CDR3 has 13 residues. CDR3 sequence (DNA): TGTGCCACCAGGGGGTTTCTGGACACTGAAGCTTTCTTT. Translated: CATRGFLDTEAFF.